These T cell receptor beta chains were read from a single sample in a study of T cell responses to AZD1222 COVID-19 vaccine. Some clones are missing from TCRdb's copy, which holds only in-frame ones; the method was immunoSEQ multiplex PCR. The data contain 70,000 or so clones, 80% of them singletons. Sequencing was performed on peripheral blood, taken on day 0 of AZD1222 vaccination. These receptor sequences come from an adult in good health. Each CDR3 is given with its conserved first and last residue. D genes are given only for firm matches. A row's size may be missing; if present it is once, few, many or a size class.

size	J	V	D	CDR3	DNA
few	TRBJ1-4	TRBV5-4	TRBD1	CASSFDRASEKLFF	TGTGCCAGCAGCTTCGACAGGGCGAGTGAAAAACTGTTTTTT
few	TRBJ2-5	TRBV10-1	-	CASSSGSEEETQYF	TGCGCCAGCAGTAGCGGGTCAGAGGAAGAGACCCAGTACTTC
-	TRBJ1-5	TRBV16	-	CASSQFRDQPQHF	TGTGCCAGCAGCCAATTCCGGGATCAGCCCCAGCATTTT
-	TRBJ1-2	TRBV11-2	-	CASSSLGGYTF	TGTGCCAGCAGCTCATTAGGCGGCTACACCTTC
-	TRBJ1-2	TRBV6-5	TRBD1	CASSYSGTGNYGYTF	TGTGCCAGCAGTTACTCGGGGACAGGGAACTATGGCTACACCTTC
-	TRBJ2-1	TRBV11-3	TRBD2	CASSSGFGGASSSYNEQFF	TGTGCCAGCAGCTCTGGTTTCGGGGGGGCGTCAAGCTCCTACAATGAGCAGTTCTTC
-	TRBJ2-2	TRBV27	-	CASSLQGWELFF	TGTGCCAGCAGTCTACAGGGTTGGGAGCTGTTTTTT
-	TRBJ1-1	TRBV11-2	-	CASSFRGVGGVNTEAFF	TGTGCCAGCAGCTTCCGCGGGGTTGGCGGAGTGAACACTGAAGCTTTCTTT
-	TRBJ1-1	TRBV3-1/TRBV3-2	-	CASSQGRLNTEAFF	TGTGCCAGCAGCCAAGGCCGGCTGAACACTGAAGCTTTCTTT
-	TRBJ1-1	TRBV6-6	-	CASSRQTTEAFF	TGTGCCAGCAGTCGACAAACCACTGAAGCTTTCTTT
-	TRBJ1-2	TRBV28	TRBD1	CASSPRAGGNYGYTF	TGTGCCAGCAGCCCGAGGGCAGGGGGGAACTATGGCTACACCTTC
few	TRBJ1-3	TRBV4-1	-	CASSHLTLSGNTIYF	TGCGCCAGCAGCCATTTGACCCTTTCTGGAAACACCATATATTTT
-	TRBJ1-2	TRBV5-4	-	CASSLVGAGNYGYTF	TGTGCCAGCAGCTTGGTCGGGGCAGGGAACTATGGCTACACCTTC
-	TRBJ2-5	TRBV27	TRBD1	CASSLGTGVKTQYF	TGTGCCAGCAGCCTAGGGACAGGGGTAAAGACCCAGTACTTC
-	TRBJ2-2	TRBV10-3	TRBD2	CAISEFRTSSGELFF	TGTGCCATCAGTGAGTTCCGGACTAGCTCCGGGGAGCTGTTTTTT